In its sample, the clone carrying this TCR beta chain was seen a few times. Its antigen is not identified. TCR beta VDJ and CDR3 profiling used genomic DNA as template. TCRdb independently ran MiXCR on the reads; one entry per CDR3 protein. The table includes under 500,000 distinct CDR3 sequences, approximately 32% detected once. This record comes from a study of CD8+CD57+ T cells in acquired aplastic anemia. Study-wide context: Sorted CD4+ and CD8+ cells gave a mean 3.2 ug DNA, range about 0.19 to 27.4 ug.

The germline V gene has CDR1 SGHNT and CDR2 YYREEE (reference sequence). CDR3 length equals 15 residues. Losses at the gene ends were 3 bases for V and 3 bases for J; bases not matched to a gene: 3. Points from the study as a whole: Patients and controls turned out to have 25 to 35 CD8+ CDR3 sequences in common. Between patients and controls, CD8+ Simpson's diversity did not vary significantly.

All patients picked for sequencing had shown, by flow cytometry, an expansion of CD8+CD57+ cells. Among the patients, all had severe acquired aplastic anemia. Material for sequencing was sorted CD4+, CD8+, or CD8+CD57+ T cells (not recorded which) from PBMCs. The V and J genes are TRBV5-4 and TRBJ2-1; 10 nucleotides agree with TRBD2. The sequence came from a human donor with aplastic anemia. The CDR3 is CASSSLAGVYNEQFF. The CDR3 nucleotides are TGTGCCAGCAGCTCCCTAGCGGGAGTCTACAATGAGCAGTTCTTC.